The 11 T cell receptor beta chains presented below share a single source sample, sequenced in a study of beta chain features in type 1 diabetes. Study-level points and caveats: Across all four CD4+ subsets, people with type 1 diabetes showed modestly shorter TCRB CDR3s.

The isolated RNA, all of it, was reverse transcribed, so expressed TCRB transcripts were what got sequenced. Assay: immunoSEQ multiplex PCR; the TCRdb copy retains only in-frame clones and omits some. The table includes around 260,000 clones, around 22% detected once. These receptors' antigens are unknown. What was sequenced was naive CD4+ T cells from blood. These receptors were collected from a woman aged 30 to 39 with type 1 diabetes.

This clone has a handful of counts. The chain is built from TRBV30 and TRBJ2-1, with TRBD2 matching over 12 bases. The germline CDR1 and CDR2 sequences are GTSNPN and SVGIG (reference sequence). The CDR3 runs 15 residues. V lost 4 bases to trimming and J lost 3 bases; unmatched junction nucleotides: 4. In DNA, the CDR3 is TGTGCCTGGATCCTAGCGGGAGGGCTCTACAATGAGCAGTTCTTC. Its protein product is CAWILAGGLYNEQFF.

CDR3 amino acids: CASLVTLAEAYNEQFF. Here the CDR3 DNA reads TGTGCCAGCCTCGTTACCCTAGCGGAGGCCTACAATGAGCAGTTCTTC. The genes are TRBV11-2 and TRBJ2-1, with 7 bases aligning to TRBD2. J gave up 2 bases and V 8 bases, and 12 bases lay outside the gene matches. The CDR3 is 16 residues long. CDR1 and CDR2 (germline): SGHAT, FQNNGV.

This clone was observed a few times. The gene calls are TRBV4-1 and TRBJ2-7; tentative D call: TRBD1 (6 bases). The CDR3 contains 15 residues. Per the germline V gene, CDR1 is MGHRA and CDR2 is YSYEKL. Trimming removed 4 bases from V and 4 bases from J, with 17 bases in between. The CDR3 DNA is TGCGCCAGCAGCCGCGGCAGGGGTGGTTGGTACGAGCAGTACTTC. Residues: CASSRGRGGWYEQYF.

V gene TRBV7-3 combines with J gene TRBJ2-1; possible D gene TRBD2, 7 bases. Germline CDR1 SGHTA, CDR2 FQGTGA. Trimming pared 0 bases from V and 8 bases from J, leaving 11 bases between. The CDR3 has 14 residues. The CDR3 is CASSLTGGGDEQFF. For the CDR3, the DNA is TGTGCCAGCAGCTTAACAGGAGGGGGGGATGAGCAGTTCTTC.

The chain employs TRBV18 and TRBJ2-2; D is perhaps TRBD1 (6 bases). This CDR3 has 16 amino acids. Trimming pared 5 bases from V and 6 bases from J, leaving 19 bases between. Germline V gene data show CDR1 as KGHSH and CDR2 as LQKENI. The CDR3 coding sequence is TGTGCCAGCTCAGATACCGGGACAAGCGCGTCCGGGGAGCTGTTTTTT. Translated, it gives CASSDTGTSASGELFF.

The rearrangement joins TRBV30 to TRBJ2-6; 7 bases line up with TRBD1. Germline V lookup: CDR1 GTSNPN, CDR2 SVGIG (reference sequence). V shed 3 bases and J 0 bases; nucleotides not matched to a gene: 5. This CDR3 spans 16 amino acids. Written as DNA, the CDR3 is TGTGCCTGGAGACTGACAGGGTTCTCTGGGGCCAACGTCCTGACTTTC. Translated, it gives CAWRLTGFSGANVLTF. Together with reference TRBV30 and TRBJ2-6, the CDR3 gives the full variable domain: SQTIHQWPATLVQPVGSPLSLECTVEGTSNPNLYWYRQAAGRGLQLLFYSVGIGQISSEVPQNLSASRPQDRQFILSSKKLLLSDSGFYLCAWRLTGFSGANVLTFGAGSRLTVL.

V gene TRBV15 combines with J gene TRBJ2-1; possible D gene TRBD2, 6 bases. Germline-derived CDR1 and CDR2 are LNHNV and YYDKDF (reference sequence). The CDR3 has 15 residues. The V end was cut by 0 bases, the J end by 8 bases, with 14 bases between. This CDR3 is CATSRDLTGAYEQFF. The DNA for the CDR3 is TGTGCCACCAGCAGAGATCTGACGGGAGCCTATGAGCAGTTCTTC.

This clone showed up just a few times. The chain joins TRBV29-1 to TRBJ2-5; D unresolved. This CDR3 is built from 14 residues. Trimming removed 4 bases at V and 5 bases at J, with 17 bases between. Germline values: CDR1 SQVTM, CDR2 ANQGSEA. The CDR3 loop is CSVVTIIAGETQYF. CDR3 coding DNA: TGCAGCGTTGTCACTATCATAGCTGGGGAGACCCAGTACTTC.

The chain uses TRBV29-1 and TRBJ2-7; D is undetermined. Germline CDR1 SQVTM, CDR2 ANQGSEA. With 5 bases removed from V and 2 bases from J, the gap between germline ends came to 7 bases. The CDR3 length is 11 residues. The CDR3 sequence: CSVQQTYEQYF. The CDR3 DNA sequence: TGCAGCGTTCAACAGACCTACGAGCAGTACTTC.

The chain carries TRBV11-2 and TRBJ2-1; 9 bases match TRBD2. The germline V gene encodes CDR1 SGHAT and CDR2 FQNNGV. V was clipped by 2 bases and J by 9 bases; unmatched bases: 5. The CDR3 is 14 amino acids. The CDR3 DNA reads as TGTGCCAGCAGCTTACTAGCGGGAAGGTTTGAGCAGTTCTTC. As protein: CASSLLAGRFEQFF.

This chain links TRBV5-1 with TRBJ2-7; D may be TRBD2 (6 bases). This CDR3 contains 14 residues. The germline V gene encodes CDR1 SGHRS and CDR2 YFSETQ. Trimming left V 4 bases short and J 4 bases short, with 15 bases between. DNA for the CDR3: TGCGCCAGCAGCGGAGGGCATCCCCCGTACGAGCAGTACTTC. Translating it yields CASSGGHPPYEQYF.